These 26 T cell receptor beta chains were all obtained from the same sample, sequenced in a study of blood T cell repertoires in COVID-19. The method was immunoSEQ multiplex PCR; TCRdb's version includes in-frame clones alone and lacks a portion of them. The sample shows approximately 170,000 clones, roughly 80% of them seen only once. Sequencing was carried out using PBMCs or T cells enriched from blood (not recorded which). These receptors were taken from a man in his fifties who had recovered from COVID-19.

This chain links TRBV19 with TRBJ1-1; perhaps TRBD1 as D (5 bases). Germline V CDR1 and CDR2: LNHDA, SQIVND (reference sequence). With 1 base removed from V and 0 bases from J, the gap between germline ends came to 6 bases. There are 14 residues in the CDR3. In nucleotides, the CDR3 is TGTGCCAGTAGTATAGGACAGCTGAACACTGAAGCTTTCTTT. Protein: CASSIGQLNTEAFF.

The gene calls are TRBV5-1 and TRBJ1-2; 9 positions agree with TRBD1. After removal of 4 bases from V and 4 bases from J, the junction contained 11 bases not matched to a gene. The CDR3 length is 16 residues. Germline loops: CDR1 SGHRS, CDR2 YFSETQ. As DNA, the CDR3 is TGCGCCAGCAGCCTATTGGCAGGGGACAGGGTCTATGGCTACACCTTC. This codes for CASSLLAGDRVYGYTF.

The chain uses TRBV7-2 and TRBJ1-3; D is possibly TRBD1 (6 bases). The CDR3 covers 14 residues. Deletions cut 2 bases from V and 5 bases from J, with 10 bases between. Looked up from germline, CDR1 is SGHTA and CDR2 is FQGNSA. For the CDR3, the DNA is TGTGCCAGCAGCTTATTCCAGGGGAGAAACACCATATATTTT. Residues: CASSLFQGRNTIYF.

This clone has just one count. The chain couples TRBV11-3 to TRBJ2-7; D call uncertain. The V end lost 3 bases, the J end lost 2 bases, and 8 bases lay between the germline ends. Per the germline V gene, CDR1 is SGHNT and CDR2 is YENEEA. The CDR3 runs 13 residues. CDR3 sequence: CASSFGRTYEQYF. The CDR3 region has the DNA TGTGCCAGCAGCTTTGGCAGGACCTACGAGCAGTACTTC.

The chain combines TRBV15 with TRBJ2-3; 8 bases are a match to TRBD2. Germline V CDR1 and CDR2: LNHNV, YYDKDF (reference sequence). The CDR3 covers 16 residues. V was clipped by 1 base and J by 5 bases; unmatched bases: 8. As DNA, the CDR3 is TGTGCCACCAGCAGAGTCGCGGGACTAGGGGGAGATACGCAGTATTTT. Protein: CATSRVAGLGGDTQYF.

The V and J genes are TRBV6-5 and TRBJ2-7; 8 nucleotides match TRBD2. Germline V gene sequence: CDR1 MNHEY, CDR2 SVGAGI. This CDR3 is built from 15 residues. J lost 4 bases, V lost 6 bases, and 11 bases had no gene match. The CDR3 bases are TGTGCCAGCAGGCTTGGGGGTGCTAGCGGGTACGAGCAGTACTTC. Its translation is CASRLGGASGYEQYF.

This chain uses TRBV28 with TRBJ2-7, with TRBD1 matching 9 bases. This CDR3 has 14 amino acids. Germline values: CDR1 MDHEN, CDR2 SYDVKM. V lost 9 bases to trimming and J lost 4 bases; unmatched junction nucleotides: 10. This CDR3 is CASLTPGQGYEQYF. The CDR3 coding sequence is TGTGCCAGTTTGACTCCGGGACAGGGTTACGAGCAGTACTTC.

This sequence joins TRBV19 and TRBJ2-2, with TRBD1 identical over 8 bases. CDR3 length: 16 residues. Germline V lookup: CDR1 LNHDA, CDR2 SQIVND (reference sequence). V shed 7 bases, J shed 5 bases, and the junction held 12 bases outside the gene matches. The CDR3 bases are TGTGCCAGTAACCCCCAGGGGGCGCGAGGAACCGGGGAGCTGTTTTTT. Protein product: CASNPQGARGTGELFF. Supplemented by reference TRBV19 and TRBJ2-2, the full variable domain reads DGGITQSPKYLFRKEGQNVTLSCEQNLNHDAMYWYRQDPGQGLRLIYYSQIVNDFQKGDIAEGYSVSREKKESFPLTVTSAQKNPTAFYLCASNPQGARGTGELFFGEGSRLTVL.

The V gene is TRBV9, the J gene TRBJ2-6; no firm D call. Germline CDR1 and CDR2: SGDLS and YYNGEE. This CDR3 spans 16 amino acids. V shed 8 bases and J shed 0 bases, with 15 bases lying between them. The CDR3 nucleotides read TGTGCCAGTTCCCACTGGTCCTTCTCTGGGGCCAACGTCCTGACTTTC. Its translation: CASSHWSFSGANVLTF. Together with reference TRBV9 and TRBJ2-6, the CDR3 gives the full variable domain: DSGVTQTPKHLITATGQRVTLRCSPRSGDLSVYWYQQSLDQGLQFLIQYYNGEERAKGNILERFSAQQFPDLHSELNLSSLELGDSALYFCASSHWSFSGANVLTFGAGSRLTVL.

The rearrangement links TRBV5-1 to TRBJ2-5; TRBD2 matches 8 bases. The CDR3 contains 15 residues. V dropped 3 bases and J dropped 5; count of bases not matched to a gene: 9. The V gene's germline CDR1 is SGHRS and CDR2 YFSETQ. The CDR3 loop reads CASSSGRGAKETQYF. The CDR3 DNA reads as TGCGCCAGCAGCTCCGGGCGGGGGGCGAAGGAGACCCAGTACTTC.

The chain uses TRBV15 and TRBJ2-4; 13 positions agree with TRBD2. Trimming cost V 1 base and J 9 bases; bases outside gene matches: 12. The CDR3 runs to 18 residues. Germline V gives CDR1 LNHNV, CDR2 YYDKDF (reference sequence). Written as DNA, the CDR3 is TGTGCCACCAGCAGAGCTATTGGGGGGACTAGCGGGGATTTCATTCAGTACTTC. Residues: CATSRAIGGTSGDFIQYF.

The rearrangement joins TRBV7-2 to TRBJ1-2, with a tentative D call TRBD1 (5 bases). The CDR3 is made up of 15 amino acids. V lost 5 bases and J lost 2, with 15 bases in between. CDR1 and CDR2 (germline): SGHTA, FQGNSA. As DNA, the CDR3 is TGTGCCAGCAGCCCAGTAGGGCAGGGAAACTATGGCTACACCTTC. As protein: CASSPVGQGNYGYTF.

This chain uses TRBV20-1 with TRBJ2-4; a possible D gene is TRBD2 (5 bases). Deletions cut 3 bases from V and 1 base from J, with 13 bases between. The germline V gene has CDR1 DFQATT and CDR2 SNEGSKA (reference sequence). The CDR3 sequence is 15 residues long. The CDR3 DNA is TGCAGTGCTAGTAGCAGCCGAGGGGCCAAAAACATTCAGTACTTC. Amino acid sequence: CSASSSRGAKNIQYF.

The genes are TRBV19 and TRBJ2-5; TRBD2 agrees at 9 bases. The length of the CDR3 is 16 residues. The V gene end was trimmed by 4 bases and the J gene end by 1 base; junction bases not matched to a gene: 7. CDR1 and CDR2 from the germline V gene are LNHDA and SQIVND (reference sequence). The CDR3 region is CASSSYSGGLQETQYF. The CDR3 DNA reads TGTGCCAGTAGTAGTTATAGCGGGGGTCTCCAAGAGACCCAGTACTTC.

The chain links TRBV11-2 to TRBJ1-4; D is undetermined. Germline values: CDR1 SGHAT, CDR2 FQNNGV. The V end lost 6 bases, the J end lost 0 bases, and 8 bases lay between the germline ends. The CDR3 consists of 14 residues. The chain's CDR3 is CASRLMATNEKLFF. CDR3 bases: TGTGCCAGCAGACTAATGGCAACTAATGAAAAACTGTTTTTT.

This chain links TRBV6-5 with TRBJ2-7; TRBD2 matches at 13 bases. This CDR3 comprises 16 residues. Germline CDR1 reads MNHEY; CDR2 reads SVGAGI. Trimming cost V 4 bases and J 5 bases; bases outside gene matches: 8. The CDR3 sequence is CASSSIPGTSGDEQYF. The CDR3 bases are TGTGCCAGCAGTTCGATTCCCGGGACTAGCGGGGACGAGCAGTACTTC.

This clone was recorded only once. The chain joins TRBV4-2 to TRBJ1-3; D unclear. V lost 2 bases to trimming and J lost 8 bases, with 16 bases between them. Germline V gene lookup returns CDR1 LGHNA and CDR2 YNFKEQ. CDR3 length equals 15 residues. CDR3 amino acids: CASSQPMEGRYTIYF. CDR3 nucleotides: TGTGCCAGCAGCCAACCAATGGAGGGTAGATACACCATATATTTT.

The genes are TRBV7-2 and TRBJ2-2; D possibly corresponds to TRBD1 (5 bases). Germline loops: CDR1 SGHTA, CDR2 FQGNSA. The CDR3 totals 15 residues. Trimming took 3 bases from V and 8 from J, leaving 16 bases between them. The CDR3 sequence is CASSLAGLSAGELFF. CDR3 bases: TGTGCCAGCAGCTTGGCAGGGTTGAGTGCAGGGGAGCTGTTTTTT.

This chain links TRBV24-1 with TRBJ1-1, with 7 bases aligning to TRBD1. The germline V gene has CDR1 KGHDR and CDR2 SFDVKD. The CDR3 spans 13 residues. The V gene end was trimmed by 4 bases and the J gene end by 5 bases; junction bases not matched to a gene: 3. DNA of the CDR3: TGTGCCACCAGTGACCCAGGGGGGACTGAAGCTTTCTTT. This codes for CATSDPGGTEAFF.

This clone came up a few times. CDR3: CASSPLDGGELFF. The CDR3 nucleotides are TGTGCCAGCAGTCCTCTAGATGGCGGGGAGCTGTTTTTT. The chain recombines TRBV2 with TRBJ2-2; D is unclear. The germline V gene has CDR1 SNHLY and CDR2 FYNNEI. The V and J ends lost 5 bases and 7 bases respectively, with 11 bases between them. This CDR3 is built from 13 residues.

The chain employs TRBV3-1 (or the pseudogene TRBV3-2) and TRBJ1-2; perhaps TRBD1 as D (5 bases). Trimming stripped 0 bases from V and 5 bases from J, with 10 bases between. This CDR3 region has 14 residues. Germline assignment: CDR1 LGHDT and CDR2 YNNKEL (reference sequence). CDR3: CASSQERGIYGYTF. CDR3 nucleotides: TGTGCCAGCAGCCAAGAGCGGGGGATTTATGGCTACACCTTC.

The chain has TRBV7-9 and TRBJ2-5; D may be TRBD2 (6 bases). The CDR3 sequence is 15 residues long. Trimming left V 3 bases short and J 4 bases short, with 15 bases between. CDR1 is SEHNR, CDR2 FQNEAQ, per germline (reference sequence). CDR3 in DNA: TGTGCCAGCAGCTTGTTCGCACCGGGGGTAGAGACCCAGTACTTC. Translation gives CASSLFAPGVETQYF.

The chain uses TRBV5-4 and TRBJ2-7, with 11 bases lining up with TRBD1. V lost 1 base to trimming and J lost 5 bases; unmatched junction nucleotides: 5. The CDR3 is 15 amino acids. Germline V gene data show CDR1 as SGHNT and CDR2 as YYREEE (reference sequence). As DNA, the CDR3 is TGTGCCAGCAGCTTGAAGGGACAGGGGGTCCACGAGCAGTACTTC. Translated, it gives CASSLKGQGVHEQYF. The full variable domain, with the rest looked up from reference TRBV5-4 and TRBJ2-7, is ETGVTQSPTHLIKTRGQQVTLRCSSQSGHNTVSWYQQALGQGPQFIFQYYREEENGRGNFPPRFSGLQFPNYSSELNVNALELDDSALYLCASSLKGQGVHEQYFGPGTRLTVT.

This clone has a single count. The chain links TRBV7-3 to TRBJ2-2; D gene unclear. Per the germline V gene, CDR1 is SGHTA and CDR2 is FQGTGA. This CDR3 region has 13 residues. V shed 5 bases and J shed 7 bases, with 11 bases lying between them. CDR3 region: CASSPNPGGELFF. The CDR3 coding sequence is TGTGCCAGCAGCCCTAACCCAGGCGGGGAGCTGTTTTTT.

This clone was seen only a few times. The chain is built from TRBV28 and TRBJ2-7; D may be TRBD2 (5 bases). Trimming cost V 8 bases and J 7 bases, with 12 bases left between them. The CDR3 sequence is 11 residues long. In germline, CDR1 is MDHEN, CDR2 SYDVKM. The CDR3 nucleotides are TGTGCCAGCCGTGCTAGGAGGGAGCAGTACTTC. Amino acids: CASRARREQYF.

A remark on this clone: At one of its ends the junction is not consistent with the germline gene, which may arise from a read error. The chain recombines TRBV20-1 with TRBJ2-5; D is undetermined. CDR1 and CDR2 (germline): DFQATT, SNEGSKA (reference sequence). The CDR3 has 10 amino acids. As DNA, the CDR3 is TGCAGTGCTGGGCAAGCGACCCAGTACTTC. This translates into CSAGQATQYF.